These 19 T cell receptor beta chains came from one sample sequenced in a study of cytomegalovirus exposure and HLA in healthy donors. Primers: 60 Vbeta forward and 13 Jbeta reverse. TCRdb keeps only in-frame clones here, not all; method: immunoSEQ multiplex PCR. The sample carries over 150,000 clones, around 82% recorded once. The sample was PBMCs. The receptors shown here come from a woman aged 25 to 45 in good health and CMV-seronegative.

This rearrangement joins TRBV5-1 to TRBJ2-1, with a weak D call TRBD1 (6 bases). Germline-derived CDR1 and CDR2 are SGHRS and YFSETQ. CDR3 length: 15 amino acids. V was clipped by 1 base and J by 8 bases, with 16 bases between them. In DNA form, the CDR3 reads TGCGCCAGCAGCTTGAGACTCCCAGGGGTCCATGAGCAGTTCTTC. Its protein is CASSLRLPGVHEQFF.

This clone has just one count. The chain is built from TRBV5-4 and TRBJ2-3; a weak D match, TRBD1 (5 bases). V dropped 1 base and J dropped 4 bases, with 10 bases sitting between them. Germline CDR1 is SGHNT and CDR2 is YYREEE (reference sequence). This CDR3 comprises 14 residues. CDR3 sequence: CASSLSGAPDTQYF. DNA of the CDR3: TGTGCCAGCAGCTTGAGTGGGGCCCCAGATACGCAGTATTTT.

This clone was counted only a few times. The chain links TRBV5-1 to TRBJ1-4; TRBD1 aligns across 8 bases. Germline assignment: CDR1 SGHRS and CDR2 YFSETQ. The CDR3 spans 14 residues. V shed 4 bases, J shed 7 bases, and the junction held 6 bases outside the gene matches. The CDR3 DNA is TGCGCCAGCAGCCCAGGGGGCTCAGGTGAAAAACTGTTTTTT. Translated, it gives CASSPGGSGEKLFF.

As regards this clone: Other DNA variants within this sample encode the same CDR3. The CDR3 coding sequence is TGTGCCAGCAGCATTTTGCAACCGGGGGGCACTGAAGCTTTCTTT. It specifies CASSILQPGGTEAFF. The V gene is TRBV2, the J gene TRBJ1-1; D possibly corresponds to TRBD1 (5 bases). The CDR3 runs 15 residues. V was clipped by 6 bases and J by 4 bases, with 18 bases between them. Germline CDR1 and CDR2: SNHLY and FYNNEI.

The chain joins TRBV18 to TRBJ1-3, with a tentative D call TRBD1 (5 bases). Trimming pared 2 bases from V and 0 bases from J, leaving 8 bases between. The CDR3 spans 15 residues. From germline, CDR1 is KGHSH and CDR2 LQKENI. The CDR3 here is CASSPTQGSGNTIYF. The CDR3 region has the DNA TGTGCCAGCTCACCAACTCAGGGCTCTGGAAACACCATATATTTT.

V and J are TRBV2 and TRBJ2-1; D may be TRBD1 (5 bases). The germline V gene encodes CDR1 SNHLY and CDR2 FYNNEI. The CDR3 spans 13 residues. V was clipped by 2 bases and J by 9 bases, with 11 bases between them. CDR3 region: CASSENPGLEQFF. CDR3 DNA sequence: TGTGCCAGCAGTGAAAATCCAGGGCTTGAGCAGTTCTTC.

The chain links TRBV12-5 to TRBJ2-3, with a possible D match to TRBD2 (6 bases). The CDR3 runs 14 residues. Trimming removed 6 bases at V and 0 bases at J, with 10 bases between. Germline V lookup: CDR1 LGHNT, CDR2 FRNRAP. CDR3 protein: CASGAGTSTDTQYF. The CDR3 region has the DNA TGTGCTAGTGGAGCCGGGACTAGCACAGATACGCAGTATTTT. The whole variable domain, filled in from reference TRBV12-5 and TRBJ2-3, reads DARVTQTPRHKVTEMGQEVTMRCQPILGHNTVFWYRQTMMQGLELLAYFRNRAPLDDSGMPKDRFSAEMPDATLATLKIQPSEPRDSAVYFCASGAGTSTDTQYFGPGTRLTVL.

This clone was counted between two and nine times. This rearrangement joins TRBV2 to TRBJ1-1; 7 bases are a match to TRBD1. J lost 4 bases, V lost 6 bases, and 5 bases had no gene match. Germline values: CDR1 SNHLY, CDR2 FYNNEI. CDR3 length: 13 residues. The CDR3 sequence is CASRADRATEAFF. Written as DNA, the CDR3 is TGTGCCAGCAGGGCCGACAGGGCCACTGAAGCTTTCTTT.

This chain uses TRBV13 with TRBJ2-1; D is perhaps TRBD2 (5 bases). In germline, CDR1 is PRHDT, CDR2 FYEKMQ (reference sequence). V lost 10 bases and J lost 0, with 10 bases in between. The CDR3 has 13 amino acids. CDR3 nucleotide sequence: TGTGCCACCGGGGTTAGCTCCTACAATGAGCAGTTCTTC. This sequence encodes CATGVSSYNEQFF.

This clone was detected once. This chain joins TRBV30 and TRBJ2-2; no definite D call. V was clipped by 3 bases and J by 3 bases, with 11 bases between them. This CDR3 region has 14 residues. CDR1 and CDR2 (germline): GTSNPN, SVGIG (reference sequence). CDR3 loop: CAWSLVGYTGELFF. CDR3 DNA: TGTGCCTGGAGCCTAGTGGGTTACACCGGGGAGCTGTTTTTT.

V usage is TRBV19 and J usage is TRBJ1-1; D is perhaps TRBD1 (6 bases). The V gene's germline CDR1 is LNHDA and CDR2 SQIVND (reference sequence). The germline V and J ends were trimmed by 5 bases and 5 bases, with 21 bases remaining between them. This CDR3 comprises 16 residues. As DNA, the CDR3 is TGTGCCAGTAGTCCACAGGGCGTTTATCGATGGACTGAAGCTTTCTTT. It is translated as CASSPQGVYRWTEAFF.

A single count supports this clone. This chain connects TRBV6-5 to TRBJ2-1; 11 positions agree with TRBD2. With 2 bases clipped from V and 3 bases from J, the junction kept 0 bases outside the gene matches. The germline V gene encodes CDR1 MNHEY and CDR2 SVGAGI. CDR3 length: 15 amino acids. CDR3 bases: TGTGCCAGCAGTTACACTAGCGGGGGCTACAATGAGCAGTTCTTC. This encodes CASSYTSGGYNEQFF.

J is TRBJ1-2 and V is TRBV25-1; 12 nucleotides agree with TRBD1. V was pared by 3 bases and J by 8 bases, with 4 bases of the junction left unmatched. CDR3 length: 14 amino acids. Germline V gene lookup returns CDR1 MGHDK and CDR2 SYGVNS. CDR3 in amino acids: CASSEGQGAYGYTF. In DNA form, the CDR3 reads TGTGCCAGCAGTGAGGGACAGGGGGCATACGGCTACACCTTC.

This clone showed up just once. The chain has TRBV27 and TRBJ1-2, with D unresolved. V was shortened by 7 bases and J by 8 bases, with 20 bases between the two germline ends. CDR3 length equals 14 residues. Looked up from germline, CDR1 is MNHEY and CDR2 is SMNVEV (reference sequence). The CDR3 coding sequence is TGTGCCAGCACCATAGGGCGGGGATCGGAGGGCTACACCTTC. Protein: CASTIGRGSEGYTF.

The CDR3 region has the DNA TGTGCCTGGAGTGTCCGAGGGGGGGGTGGCTACGAGCAGTACTTC. It translates to CAWSVRGGGGYEQYF. The rearrangement joins TRBV30 to TRBJ2-7; D might be TRBD2 (7 bases). The CDR3 runs 15 residues. CDR1 and CDR2 (germline): GTSNPN, SVGIG (reference sequence). V dropped 0 bases and J dropped 3 bases, with 15 bases sitting between them.

The DNA of the CDR3 is TGTGCCAGCAGTCGGGAGGGGCAAGAGACCCAGTACTTC. This encodes CASSREGQETQYF. The chain links TRBV7-3 to TRBJ2-5; 8 bases map to TRBD2. Germline V gives CDR1 SGHTA, CDR2 FQGTGA. This CDR3 spans 13 amino acids. The junction had 2 bases not matched to a gene; V was cut back by 6 bases and J by 2 bases.

This clone has just one count. The gene calls are TRBV6-5 and TRBJ2-7, with D possibly being TRBD1 (5 bases). CDR1 MNHEY and CDR2 SVGAGI come from the germline V gene. This CDR3 has 14 residues. The V end lost 3 bases, the J end lost 2 bases, and 11 bases lay between the germline ends. CDR3 sequence (DNA): TGTGCCAGCAGTTATCAGGGCCCCCCCTACGAGCAGTACTTC. Amino acid sequence: CASSYQGPPYEQYF.

The chain couples TRBV25-1 to TRBJ1-1; D unresolved. The ends were cut back, 5 bases at V and 1 base at J, with 8 bases in the middle. Germline assignment: CDR1 MGHDK and CDR2 SYGVNS. This CDR3 spans 13 amino acids. CDR3 sequence (DNA): TGTGCCAGCAGTTTACACCAGAACACTGAAGCTTTCTTT. It translates to CASSLHQNTEAFF. The variable domain in full, with the rest retrieved from reference TRBV25-1 and TRBJ1-1, is EADIYQTPRYLVIGTGKKITLECSQTMGHDKMYWYQQDPGMELHLIHYSYGVNSTEKGDLSSESTVSRIRTEHFPLTLESARPSHTSQYLCASSLHQNTEAFFGQGTRLTVV.

The chain links TRBV6-5 to TRBJ1-1, with D possibly being TRBD1 (6 bases). The germline V gene has CDR1 MNHEY and CDR2 SVGAGI. The CDR3 totals 14 residues. V lost 3 bases to trimming and J lost 8 bases, with 16 bases between them. CDR3 nucleotides: TGTGCCAGCAGTTATGGGTCGGGGGGGGGCGAAGCTTTCTTT. Protein: CASSYGSGGGEAFF.